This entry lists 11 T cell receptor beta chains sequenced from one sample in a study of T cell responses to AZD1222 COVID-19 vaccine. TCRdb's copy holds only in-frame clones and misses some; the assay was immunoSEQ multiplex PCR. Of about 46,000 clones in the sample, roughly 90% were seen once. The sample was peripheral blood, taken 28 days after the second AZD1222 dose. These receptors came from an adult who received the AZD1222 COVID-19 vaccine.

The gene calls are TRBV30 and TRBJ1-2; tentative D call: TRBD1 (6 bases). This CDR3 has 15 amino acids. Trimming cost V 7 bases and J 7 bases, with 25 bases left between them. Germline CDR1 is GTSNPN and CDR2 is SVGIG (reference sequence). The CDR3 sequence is CAYPRTVGGGSGYTF. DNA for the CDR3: TGTGCCTACCCAAGGACAGTAGGCGGGGGTTCTGGCTACACCTTC.

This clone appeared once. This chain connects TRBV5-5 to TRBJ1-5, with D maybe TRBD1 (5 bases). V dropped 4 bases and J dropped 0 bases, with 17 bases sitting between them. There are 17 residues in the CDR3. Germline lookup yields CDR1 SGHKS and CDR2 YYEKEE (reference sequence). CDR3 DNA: TGTGCCAGCAGCGTGGACCTGGGGACTTATAGCAATCAGCCCCAGCATTTT. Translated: CASSVDLGTYSNQPQHF.

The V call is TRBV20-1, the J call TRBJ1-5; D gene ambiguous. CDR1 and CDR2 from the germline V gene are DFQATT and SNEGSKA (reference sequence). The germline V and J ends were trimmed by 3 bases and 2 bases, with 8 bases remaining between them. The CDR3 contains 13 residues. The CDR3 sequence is CSASYQGNQPQHF. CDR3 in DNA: TGCAGTGCTAGTTACCAGGGCAATCAGCCCCAGCATTTT.

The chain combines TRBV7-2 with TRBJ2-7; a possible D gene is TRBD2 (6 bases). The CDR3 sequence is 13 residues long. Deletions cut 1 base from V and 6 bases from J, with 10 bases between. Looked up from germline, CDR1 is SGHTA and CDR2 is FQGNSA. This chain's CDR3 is CASSLGREVEQYF. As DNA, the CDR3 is TGTGCCAGCAGCTTAGGGAGGGAGGTCGAGCAGTACTTC.

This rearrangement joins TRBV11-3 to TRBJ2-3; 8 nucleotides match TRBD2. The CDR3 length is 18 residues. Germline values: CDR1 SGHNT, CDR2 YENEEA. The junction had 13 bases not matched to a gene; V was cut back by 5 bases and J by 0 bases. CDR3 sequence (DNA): TGTGCCAGCAGCCCACATGGGCGGGAGGTGCCTAGCACAGATACGCAGTATTTT. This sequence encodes CASSPHGREVPSTDTQYF.

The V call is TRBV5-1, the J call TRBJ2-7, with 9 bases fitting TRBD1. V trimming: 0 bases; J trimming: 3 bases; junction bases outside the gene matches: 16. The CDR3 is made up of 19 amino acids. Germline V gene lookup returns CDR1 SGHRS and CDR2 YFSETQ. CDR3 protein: CASSLDRGLTGGQIYEQYF. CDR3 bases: TGCGCCAGCAGCTTGGATAGGGGCCTGACAGGGGGTCAAATCTACGAGCAGTACTTC.

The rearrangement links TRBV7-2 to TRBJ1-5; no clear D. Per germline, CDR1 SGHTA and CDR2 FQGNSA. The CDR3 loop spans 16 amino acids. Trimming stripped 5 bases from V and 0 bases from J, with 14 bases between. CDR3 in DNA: TGTGCCAGCAGCCCTCGGGTATTATATAGCAATCAGCCCCAGCATTTT. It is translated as CASSPRVLYSNQPQHF.

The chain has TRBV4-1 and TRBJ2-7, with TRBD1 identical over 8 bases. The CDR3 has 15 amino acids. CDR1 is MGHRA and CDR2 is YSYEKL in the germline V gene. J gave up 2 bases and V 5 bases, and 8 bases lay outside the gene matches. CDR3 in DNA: TGCGCCAGCAGCACCTGGACAGGGCACACCTACGAGCAGTACTTC. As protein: CASSTWTGHTYEQYF.

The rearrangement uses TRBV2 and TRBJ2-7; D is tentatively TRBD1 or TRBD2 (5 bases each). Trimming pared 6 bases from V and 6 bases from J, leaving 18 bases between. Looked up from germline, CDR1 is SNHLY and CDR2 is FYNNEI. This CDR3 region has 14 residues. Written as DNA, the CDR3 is TGTGCCAGCAGGAACCTGGGACCCCAGGGCGAGCAGTACTTC. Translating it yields CASRNLGPQGEQYF.

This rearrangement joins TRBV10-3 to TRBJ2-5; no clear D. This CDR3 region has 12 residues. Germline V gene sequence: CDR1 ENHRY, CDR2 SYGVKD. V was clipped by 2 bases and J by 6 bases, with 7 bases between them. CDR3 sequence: CAISEPTKTQYF. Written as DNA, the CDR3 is TGTGCCATCAGTGAGCCGACAAAGACCCAGTACTTC.

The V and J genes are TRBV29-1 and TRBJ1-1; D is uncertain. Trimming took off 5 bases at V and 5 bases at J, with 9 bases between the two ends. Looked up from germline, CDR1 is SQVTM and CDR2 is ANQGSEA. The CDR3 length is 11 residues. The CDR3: CSVPGFTEAFF. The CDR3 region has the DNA TGCAGCGTTCCAGGTTTTACTGAAGCTTTCTTT.